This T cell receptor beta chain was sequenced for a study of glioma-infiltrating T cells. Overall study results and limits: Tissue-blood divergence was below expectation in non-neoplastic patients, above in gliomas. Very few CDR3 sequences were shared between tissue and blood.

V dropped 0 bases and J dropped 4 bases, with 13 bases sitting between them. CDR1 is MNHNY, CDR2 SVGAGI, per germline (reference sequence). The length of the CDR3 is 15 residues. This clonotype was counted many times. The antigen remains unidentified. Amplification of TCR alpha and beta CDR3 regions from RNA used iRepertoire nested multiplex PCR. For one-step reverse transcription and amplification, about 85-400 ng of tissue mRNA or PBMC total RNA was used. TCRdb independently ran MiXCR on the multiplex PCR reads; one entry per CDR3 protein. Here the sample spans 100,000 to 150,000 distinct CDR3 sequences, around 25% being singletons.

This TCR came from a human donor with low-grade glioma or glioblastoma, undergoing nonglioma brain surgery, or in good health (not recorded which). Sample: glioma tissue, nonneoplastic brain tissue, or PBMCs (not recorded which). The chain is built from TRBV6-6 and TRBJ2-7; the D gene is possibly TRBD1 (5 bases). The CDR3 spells CASSYSGQGVYEQYV. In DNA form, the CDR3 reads TGTGCCAGCAGTTACTCGGGGCAAGGGGTTTACGAGCAGTACGTC.